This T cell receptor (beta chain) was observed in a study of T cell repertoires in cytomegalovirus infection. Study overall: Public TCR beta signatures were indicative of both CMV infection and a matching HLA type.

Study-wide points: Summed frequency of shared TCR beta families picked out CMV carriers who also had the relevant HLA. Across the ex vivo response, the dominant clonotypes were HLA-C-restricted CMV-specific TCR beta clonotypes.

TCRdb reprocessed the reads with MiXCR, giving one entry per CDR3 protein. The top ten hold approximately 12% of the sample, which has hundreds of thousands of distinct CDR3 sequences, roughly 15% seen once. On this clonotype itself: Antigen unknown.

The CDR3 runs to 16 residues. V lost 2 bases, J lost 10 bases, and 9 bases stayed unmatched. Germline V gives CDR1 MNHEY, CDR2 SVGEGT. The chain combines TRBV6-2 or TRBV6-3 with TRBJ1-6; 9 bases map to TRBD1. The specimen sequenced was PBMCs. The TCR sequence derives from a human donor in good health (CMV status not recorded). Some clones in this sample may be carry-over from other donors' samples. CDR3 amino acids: CASSYERDRAYSPLHF. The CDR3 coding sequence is TGTGCCAGCAGTTACGAACGGGACAGGGCTTACTCACCCCTCCACTTT.